The 16 T cell receptor beta chains below were found in one sample sequenced in a study of regulatory T cells in long-lasting Graves disease. Sequencing libraries for TCR beta were prepared with iRepertoire HTBI primers and Arm-PCR of CDR3 regions. MiXCR was run by TCRdb on the multiplex PCR reads, yielding one entry per CDR3 protein. This sample has a few hundred thousand distinct CDR3 sequences; about a sixth occur once, and the top ten carry approximately 30%. The sample's time point: newly diagnosed GD, antithyroid drugs for less than 3 months. PBMCs provided the RNA from which the TCR library was made. Separately, the same data were catalogued under a study of T cells in Graves' hyperthyroidism and ophthalmopathy.

The starting material was peripheral blood mononuclear cells (PBMCs), obtained at new diagnosis, from a patient treated with antithyroid drugs. The receptor source for this set is a man aged 40-55 years with Graves disease.

V is TRBV30 and J is TRBJ1-2, with 8 positions matching TRBD1. After removal of 4 bases from V and 8 bases from J, the junction contained 12 bases not matched to a gene. The CDR3 spans 14 residues. Germline V gives CDR1 GTSNPN, CDR2 SVGIG (reference sequence). The CDR3 region has the DNA TGTGCCTGGATTAAAGAAAGGACAGGGTCCGGCTACACCTTC. As protein: CAWIKERTGSGYTF.

This clonotype appeared many times. This may come from a read error, since a much larger clone is one base off. The V gene is TRBV7-2, the J gene TRBJ2-7; the D gene could be TRBD1 or TRBD2 (5 bases each). The CDR3 sequence is 15 residues long. Germline CDR1 and CDR2: SGHTA and FQGNSA. The CDR3 DNA reads TGTGCCAGCAGTACAAGAGGGGCCGCGGGCTACGAGCGGTACTTC. It specifies CASSTRGAAGYERYF.

V gene TRBV4-1 combines with J gene TRBJ1-1, with D unclear. V was shortened by 1 base and J by 5 bases, with 8 bases between the two germline ends. The CDR3 runs to 13 residues. The germline gives CDR1 MGHRA, CDR2 YSYEKL. The chain's CDR3 is CASSQVWATEAFF. The DNA of the CDR3 is TGCGCCAGCAGCCAAGTTTGGGCTACTGAAGCTTTCTTT.

The chain links TRBV20-1 to TRBJ2-1; TRBD2 agrees at 8 bases. Germline CDR1 DFQATT, CDR2 SNEGSKA (reference sequence). The CDR3 runs to 14 residues. V lost 3 bases, J lost 4 bases, and 5 bases stayed unmatched. CDR3 region: CSARRLAGYNEQFF. In DNA form, the CDR3 reads TGCAGTGCTAGGCGGCTAGCGGGTTACAATGAGCAGTTCTTC.

This clonotype was seen only a few times. A clone one base away is much larger, so this may be a read error. The CDR3 spells CATSDRRTGGNSGELFF. In DNA, the CDR3 is TGTGCCACCAGTGACCGGCGGACAGGGGGGAACAGCGGGGAGCTGTTTTTT. The rearrangement joins TRBV24-1 to TRBJ2-2; 10 bases map to TRBD1. The V gene's germline CDR1 is KGHDR and CDR2 SFDVKD. The CDR3 consists of 17 residues.

This clonotype has a count of ten or more. This chain's CDR3 is CASTTGTANTEAFF. In DNA form, the CDR3 reads TGTGCCAGCACCACCGGGACAGCGAACACTGAAGCTTTCTTT. This chain connects TRBV12-3 or TRBV12-4 to TRBJ1-1; 7 positions match TRBD1. V dropped 7 bases and J dropped 1; count of bases not matched to a gene: 6. CDR3 length: 14 residues.

In its sample, this clonotype was seen many times. The chain is built from TRBV2 and TRBJ1-1; no definite D call. V lost 0 bases, J lost 7 bases, and 15 bases lay in between. The CDR3 loop spans 15 amino acids. In germline, CDR1 is SNHLY, CDR2 FYNNEI. The DNA of the CDR3 is TGTGCCAGCAGTGAAGCACCCTCCTTTTGGGATGAAGCTTTCTTT. As protein: CASSEAPSFWDEAFF.

This clonotype was found many times. V usage is TRBV7-9 and J usage is TRBJ2-3; D not certain. Per the germline V gene, CDR1 is SEHNR and CDR2 is FQNEAQ (reference sequence). CDR3 length: 13 amino acids. Trimming stripped 7 bases from V and 0 bases from J, with 8 bases between. CDR3: CASTRTSTDTQYF. The DNA of the CDR3 is TGTGCCAGCACCCGAACTAGCACAGATACGCAGTATTTT.

This clonotype was recorded a few times. The junction shows a germline mismatch at one end, possibly a read error. The chain employs TRBV20-1 and TRBJ2-7; the match to TRBD1 covers 7 bases. The CDR3 runs to 15 residues. From germline, CDR1 is DFQATT and CDR2 SNEGSKA (reference sequence). CDR3 DNA sequence: TGCGGTGCTGGAAATAACAGGGGAAAGTTCTACGAGCAGTACTTC. Its protein is CGAGNNRGKFYEQYF.

Only a few counts were recorded for this clonotype. This chain joins TRBV14 and TRBJ1-1; TRBD1 is a possible D gene (6 bases). CDR1 is SGHDN and CDR2 is FVKESK in the germline V gene. The CDR3 totals 15 residues. V was cut by 4 bases and J by 3 bases, with 15 bases left in between. The CDR3 region is CASSLYLGGDTEAFF. Written as DNA, the CDR3 is TGTGCCAGCAGCCTATACTTAGGGGGAGACACTGAAGCTTTCTTT.

The sample holds a few counts of this clonotype. V gene TRBV6-2 or TRBV6-3 combines with J gene TRBJ2-7, with 14 bases lining up with TRBD2. Germline assignment: CDR1 MNHEY and CDR2 SVGEGT. The CDR3 totals 17 residues. The trim removed 5 bases at V and 2 bases at J, leaving 8 bases unmatched. Here the CDR3 reads CASSPSGLAGETYEQYF. The CDR3 DNA reads TGTGCCAGCAGTCCCTCGGGACTAGCGGGGGAAACCTACGAGCAGTACTTC.

This clonotype was found many times. This rearrangement joins TRBV29-1 to TRBJ2-6, with D uncertain. The germline V gene has CDR1 SQVTM and CDR2 ANQGSEA. The CDR3 sequence is 13 residues long. V was pared by 6 bases and J by 0 bases, with 6 bases between. In DNA form, the CDR3 reads TGCAGCGTGGGTATCTCTGGGGCCAACGTCCTGACTTTC. Translating it yields CSVGISGANVLTF.

This clonotype was recorded at least ten times. V gene TRBV20-1 combines with J gene TRBJ1-5; 8 nucleotides agree with TRBD1. Looked up from germline, CDR1 is DFQATT and CDR2 is SNEGSKA (reference sequence). The CDR3 runs to 15 residues. The V and J ends lost 4 bases and 7 bases, in that order; junction bases with no gene match: 12. The CDR3 sequence: CSATHLTGVGQPQHF. The CDR3 DNA sequence: TGCAGTGCTACCCACCTGACAGGGGTAGGGCAGCCCCAGCATTTT.

The chain has TRBV2 and TRBJ1-3, with D possibly TRBD1 on 5 matching bases. Trimming took off 6 bases at V and 1 base at J, with 13 bases between the two ends. The CDR3 contains 15 residues. Germline V gene sequence: CDR1 SNHLY, CDR2 FYNNEI. CDR3 amino acids: CASRGIWTSGNTIYF. DNA for the CDR3: TGTGCCAGCAGGGGTATCTGGACATCTGGAAACACCATATATTTT.

There are many counts of this clonotype. This chain connects TRBV5-5 to TRBJ2-5; D is uncertain. The CDR3 has 12 amino acids. CDR1 and CDR2 from the germline V gene are SGHKS and YYEKEE (reference sequence). Trimming removed 4 bases from V and 4 bases from J, with 8 bases in between. The CDR3 sequence is CASSIPTETQYF. The CDR3, as DNA: TGTGCCAGCAGCATACCAACAGAGACCCAGTACTTC.

This clonotype was seen repeatedly, ten times or more. The chain uses TRBV29-1 and TRBJ1-1; no reliable D call. CDR1 and CDR2 (germline): SQVTM, ANQGSEA. The V end was cut by 6 bases, the J end by 1 base, with 9 bases between. The CDR3 length is 12 residues. The CDR3 is CSVRAGNTEAFF. CDR3 coding DNA: TGCAGCGTAAGAGCGGGGAACACTGAAGCTTTCTTT.